The entry that follows covers one T cell receptor beta chain sequence. Antigen unknown. These data belong to a study of T cell responses to AZD1222 COVID-19 vaccine. Study-level findings and limits: Only a handful of AZD1222 recipients tested seropositive at baseline. The donor group comprised mostly white British people and more females; the analysis possibly underestimated clonal diversity.

Using immunoSEQ multiplex PCR, the repertoire was profiled, and TCRdb retains in-frame clones only, with some absent. The data show about 92,000 clones, with approximately 91% seen just once and about 24% held by the top ten. V lost 0 bases and J lost 6, with 12 bases in between. The CDR3 loop spans 15 amino acids. Germline CDR1 and CDR2: SGHKS and YYEKEE (reference sequence). The rearrangement uses TRBV5-5 and TRBJ1-4; D ambiguous. The clonotype was recovered from an adult in good health. The sequencing used peripheral blood, collected on day 0 of AZD1222 vaccination. The CDR3 DNA sequence: TGTGCCAGCAGCTTGGTGGCATATCTTGATGAAAAACTGTTTTTT. It specifies CASSLVAYLDEKLFF.